The 17 T cell receptor beta chains listed next were all sequenced from one sample in a study of T cell clonotyping in hematopoietic cell transplantation. Data came from immunoSEQ multiplex PCR; TCRdb stores just in-frame clones and leaves some out. The table shows over 25,000 clones, with roughly 95% occurring only once. Sequenced: peripheral blood mononuclear cells. The receptors here all came from a man aged 50 to 60 in good health. Some clones in this sample may be carry-over from other donors' samples.

Only one count was recorded for this clone. The gene calls are TRBV7-2 and TRBJ1-2; D is possibly TRBD1 (5 bases). Germline-derived CDR1 and CDR2 are SGHTA and FQGNSA. Trimming removed 0 bases at V and 6 bases at J, with 17 bases between. The CDR3 totals 16 residues. The CDR3 region is CASSLAGAQAGDGYTF. CDR3 DNA sequence: TGTGCCAGCAGCTTAGCCGGGGCACAGGCCGGGGATGGCTACACCTTC.

The rearrangement uses TRBV19 and TRBJ1-6; 7 nucleotides match TRBD1. This CDR3 has 16 amino acids. The J segment lost 8 bases and the V segment lost 6 bases, leaving 13 bases of the junction unmatched. Looked up from germline, CDR1 is LNHDA and CDR2 is SQIVND (reference sequence). The CDR3 DNA sequence: TGTGCCAGTAGCGCCGGGGCAATAGGGGGCGATTCACCCCTCCACTTT. This translates into CASSAGAIGGDSPLHF.

A single count supports this clone. The V gene is TRBV9, the J gene TRBJ2-1, with a tentative D call TRBD2 (6 bases). Trimming took off 4 bases at V and 6 bases at J, with 14 bases between the two ends. Germline CDR1 is SGDLS and CDR2 is YYNGEE. The CDR3 contains 14 residues. CDR3 in DNA: TGTGCCAGCAGCTCAAAGGGAGGACTCAATGAGCAGTTCTTC. This sequence encodes CASSSKGGLNEQFF.

The chain carries TRBV12-5 and TRBJ2-7; 9 bases fit TRBD1. This CDR3 comprises 16 residues. Germline CDR1 and CDR2: LGHNT and FRNRAP. V lost 0 bases to trimming and J lost 1 base; unmatched junction nucleotides: 4. CDR3 loop: CASGLVQGTGSYEQYF. The CDR3, as DNA: TGTGCTAGTGGTTTGGTACAGGGGACAGGGTCCTACGAGCAGTACTTC.

The count of this clone is one. The J gene is TRBJ1-6, the V gene TRBV11-2, with D possibly matching TRBD1 (6 bases). CDR1 is SGHAT and CDR2 is FQNNGV in the germline V gene. The CDR3 is 15 residues long. Trimming shortened V by 5 bases and J by 10 bases, and 18 bases separated the two germline ends. The CDR3 DNA sequence: TGTGCCAGCAGCCTAGGGATTGGGGGCGACTCACCCCTCCACTTT. As protein: CASSLGIGGDSPLHF.

V gene TRBV18 combines with J gene TRBJ1-5; no clear D. The germline CDR1 and CDR2 sequences are KGHSH and LQKENI. This CDR3 spans 16 amino acids. V was clipped by 1 base and J by 0 bases, with 10 bases between them. The CDR3 sequence is CASSPQAVISNQPQHF. As DNA, the CDR3 is TGTGCCAGCTCACCACAGGCAGTCATTAGCAATCAGCCCCAGCATTTT. Together with reference TRBV18 and TRBJ1-5, the CDR3 gives the full variable domain: NAGVMQNPRHLVRRRGQEARLRCSPMKGHSHVYWYRQLPEEGLKFMVYLQKENIIDESGMPKERFSAEFPKEGPSILRIQQVVRGDSAAYFCASSPQAVISNQPQHFGDGTRLSIL.

Only one count was recorded for this clone. The genes are TRBV19 and TRBJ2-5; D not certain. This CDR3 is built from 13 residues. Germline V gives CDR1 LNHDA, CDR2 SQIVND (reference sequence). V was clipped by 3 bases and J by 5 bases, with 10 bases between them. CDR3 sequence: CASSILGSETQYF. CDR3 DNA sequence: TGTGCCAGTAGTATCCTTGGGTCGGAGACCCAGTACTTC.

The chain has TRBV30 and TRBJ1-2; D is possibly TRBD1 (6 bases). Per germline, CDR1 GTSNPN and CDR2 SVGIG (reference sequence). CDR3 size: 14 residues. Deletions cut 4 bases from V and 4 bases from J, with 16 bases between. This CDR3 is CAWTSRGGGYGYTF. CDR3 nucleotides: TGTGCCTGGACCAGCAGAGGGGGTGGCTATGGCTACACCTTC. The whole variable domain, remainder taken from reference TRBV30 and TRBJ1-2, is SQTIHQWPATLVQPVGSPLSLECTVEGTSNPNLYWYRQAAGRGLQLLFYSVGIGQISSEVPQNLSASRPQDRQFILSSKKLLLSDSGFYLCAWTSRGGGYGYTFGSGTRLTVV.

This chain connects TRBV28 to TRBJ2-2; perhaps TRBD2 as D (6 bases). V was trimmed by 6 bases and J by 0 bases, leaving 11 bases between them. This CDR3 spans 15 amino acids. Germline loops: CDR1 MDHEN, CDR2 SYDVKM. In DNA form, the CDR3 reads TGTGCCAGCAGAGCGGGCGGGACGAACACCGGGGAGCTGTTTTTT. Its translation is CASRAGGTNTGELFF.

The genes are TRBV6-5 and TRBJ2-7; D tentatively fits TRBD1 or TRBD2 (5 bases each). Trimming pared 6 bases from V and 3 bases from J, leaving 15 bases between. Looked up from germline, CDR1 is MNHEY and CDR2 is SVGAGI. The CDR3 spans 14 residues. CDR3 sequence reads: CASSLAPGRYEQYF. Here the CDR3 DNA reads TGTGCCAGCAGCCTGGCCCCGGGGCGCTACGAGCAGTACTTC.

The chain couples TRBV19 to TRBJ1-5, with D possibly TRBD1 on 5 matching bases. Germline CDR1 and CDR2: LNHDA and SQIVND (reference sequence). Trimming cost V 5 bases and J 1 base, with 12 bases left between them. The CDR3 runs to 15 residues. The CDR3 region has the DNA TGTGCCAGTAGTCCGGGACCTCTCAGCAATCAGCCCCAGCATTTT. As protein: CASSPGPLSNQPQHF.

This rearrangement joins TRBV5-1 to TRBJ1-1; no definite D call. V was clipped by 7 bases and J by 1 base, with 11 bases between them. The CDR3 contains 13 residues. Germline V gene data show CDR1 as SGHRS and CDR2 as YFSETQ. CDR3 loop: CASDVNGNTEAFF. Written as DNA, the CDR3 is TGCGCCAGCGACGTAAACGGGAACACTGAAGCTTTCTTT. Using reference TRBV5-1 and TRBJ1-1 for the parts outside the CDR3, the full variable domain is KAGVTQTPRYLIKTRGQQVTLSCSPISGHRSVSWYQQTPGQGLQFLFEYFSETQRNKGNFPGRFSGRQFSNSRSEMNVSTLELGDSALYLCASDVNGNTEAFFGQGTRLTVV.

V and J are TRBV27 and TRBJ1-6; no definite D call. V was clipped by 1 base and J by 0 bases, with 4 bases between them. Germline V gene sequence: CDR1 MNHEY, CDR2 SMNVEV (reference sequence). CDR3 length equals 15 residues. The CDR3 nucleotides read TGTGCCAGCAGTTTATTGATCTCCTATAATTCACCCCTCCACTTT. Translation: CASSLLISYNSPLHF.

The chain links TRBV7-6 to TRBJ1-2, with 9 positions matching TRBD1. Germline V gene sequence: CDR1 SGHVS, CDR2 FNYEAQ. V was clipped by 5 bases and J by 4 bases; unmatched bases: 8. This CDR3 comprises 15 residues. The CDR3 loop reads CASSTGQGIPYGYTF. The CDR3 nucleotides are TGTGCCAGCAGCACCGGACAGGGGATCCCCTATGGCTACACCTTC.

J is TRBJ1-6 and V is TRBV5-1; D is ambiguous. The germline V gene has CDR1 SGHRS and CDR2 YFSETQ. V lost 0 bases to trimming and J lost 8 bases, with 15 bases between them. This CDR3 is 16 amino acids long. This CDR3 reads CASSLGSRLEYSPLHF. The DNA for the CDR3 is TGCGCCAGCAGCTTGGGTAGCCGCCTAGAGTATTCACCCCTCCACTTT.

The gene calls are TRBV4-1 and TRBJ2-3; tentative D call: TRBD2 (7 bases). With 2 bases removed from V and 2 bases from J, the gap between germline ends came to 23 bases. Per germline, CDR1 MGHRA and CDR2 YSYEKL. The CDR3 length is 19 residues. The CDR3 DNA is TGCGCCAGCAGCCAAAGGGCGTCGGGGAGGCGGGGGCCCACAGATACGCAGTATTTT. Encoded protein: CASSQRASGRRGPTDTQYF.

The chain carries TRBV19 and TRBJ1-5, with D hard to call. The CDR3 is 14 residues long. In germline, CDR1 is LNHDA, CDR2 SQIVND (reference sequence). V lost 1 base, J lost 3 bases, and 7 bases lay in between. The CDR3 region has the DNA TGTGCCAGTAGTATAGTCGCCCTCAATCAGCCCCAGCATTTT. Amino acids: CASSIVALNQPQHF.